The present T cell receptor beta chain was sequenced within a study of T cell changes during pregnancy in multiple sclerosis (dated by TCRdb to about 2019). With respect to the entire study: The study looked at changes in the T cell repertoire across pregnancy in women with multiple sclerosis.

The library was produced with the immunoSEQ multiplex PCR assay. TCRdb holds this immuneACCESS table with in-frame rearrangements only. Some clones are missing; in checked studies, unresolved V genes explain under half, and the rest has no known cause. The sample data list 90,000 to 100,000 clones, and 92% of these were observed just once. 1.5% to 1.7% of the sample is held by the ten biggest clonotypes. With respect to this clone: Its antigen target is currently unknown. No much larger clone is present one base from it, and per-base qualities are unavailable.

The CDR3 spans 13 residues, from the cysteine through the phenylalanine. Of all the DNA, just the CDR3 is kept, 39 bases in frame from base 1. V is pruned by 6 bases and J by 7 bases, leaving 6 bases of the junction without a gene match. CDR1 and CDR2 (MNHEY, SMNVEV) derive from the germline V gene (reference sequence). Material: peripheral blood, obtained in the first trimester of pregnancy. The sequence is built from TRBV27 and TRBJ1-3, and TRBD1 aligns with 7 junction nucleotides. The TCR sequence derives from a female donor with multiple sclerosis, enrolled in a pregnancy study. CDR3 region: CASRDRVSNTIYF. The DNA reads as follows: TGTGCCAGCAGAGACAGGGTTTCGAACACCATATATTTT.